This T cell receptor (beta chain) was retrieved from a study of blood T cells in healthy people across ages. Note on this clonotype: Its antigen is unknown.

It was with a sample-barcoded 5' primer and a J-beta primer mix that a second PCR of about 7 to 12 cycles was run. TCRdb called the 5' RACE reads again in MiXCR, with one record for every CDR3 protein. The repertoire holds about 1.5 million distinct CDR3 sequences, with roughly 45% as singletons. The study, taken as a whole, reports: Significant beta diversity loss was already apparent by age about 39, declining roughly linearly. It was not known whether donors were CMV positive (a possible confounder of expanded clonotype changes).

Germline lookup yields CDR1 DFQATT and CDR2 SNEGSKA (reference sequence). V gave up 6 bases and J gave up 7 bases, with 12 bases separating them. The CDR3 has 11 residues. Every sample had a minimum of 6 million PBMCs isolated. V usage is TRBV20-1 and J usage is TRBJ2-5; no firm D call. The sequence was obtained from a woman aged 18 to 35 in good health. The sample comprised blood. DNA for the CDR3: TGCAGTGCACCCTGGCGTGGGACCCAGTACTTC. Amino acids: CSAPWRGTQYF.